The 5 T cell receptor beta chains below all came from one sample that was sequenced in a study of blood T cell repertoires in COVID-19. Libraries were prepared by immunoSEQ multiplex PCR; TCRdb keeps only in-frame clonotypes and omits some of them. The table includes about 250,000 clones, 80% to 90% detected once. The sequencing sample was made of PBMCs or T cells enriched from blood (not recorded which). The receptors here all came from a woman between 18 and 29 years old who had recovered from COVID-19.

The V call is TRBV11-2, the J call TRBJ1-3; the D is unclear. The CDR3 is 15 residues long. Germline lookup yields CDR1 SGHAT and CDR2 FQNNGV. V was trimmed by 0 bases and J by 8 bases, leaving 14 bases between them. The CDR3 loop is CASSLDGTGGDTIYF. CDR3 bases: TGTGCCAGCAGCTTAGATGGTACGGGCGGGGACACCATATATTTT.

The CDR3 loop is CASSSNSYNEQFF. The CDR3 DNA sequence: TGTGCCAGCAGCTCTAACAGCTACAATGAGCAGTTCTTC. J is TRBJ2-1 and V is TRBV11-3; D ambiguous. Trimming removed 4 bases from V and 3 bases from J, with 7 bases in between. There are 13 residues in the CDR3. Looked up from germline, CDR1 is SGHNT and CDR2 is YENEEA.

The genes are TRBV28 and TRBJ1-3, with 7 bases lining up with TRBD1. The CDR3 has 15 residues. The J segment lost 4 bases and the V segment lost 4 bases, leaving 7 bases of the junction unmatched. CDR1 MDHEN and CDR2 SYDVKM come from the germline V gene. The CDR3 is CASSSLPGQGNTIYF. The DNA for the CDR3 is TGTGCCAGCAGTTCCCTCCCGGGACAGGGAAACACCATATATTTT.

The chain employs TRBV9 and TRBJ2-3; TRBD2 matches 16 bases. CDR3 size: 16 residues. After removal of 4 bases from V and 5 bases from J, the junction contained 4 bases not matched to a gene. From germline, CDR1 is SGDLS and CDR2 YYNGEE. The CDR3, as DNA: TGTGCCAGCAGCTCGGGACTAGCGGGGGGGCAAGATACGCAGTATTTT. As protein: CASSSGLAGGQDTQYF. The full variable domain, in which reference TRBV9 and TRBJ2-3 provide the parts outside the CDR3, is DSGVTQTPKHLITATGQRVTLRCSPRSGDLSVYWYQQSLDQGLQFLIQYYNGEERAKGNILERFSAQQFPDLHSELNLSSLELGDSALYFCASSSGLAGGQDTQYFGPGTRLTVL.

The chain is built from TRBV9 and TRBJ2-3; D is uncertain. Germline CDR1 reads SGDLS; CDR2 reads YYNGEE. The ends were cut back, 0 bases at V and 0 bases at J, with 5 bases in the middle. The CDR3 has 14 residues. CDR3 sequence reads: CASSVARSTDTQYF. The CDR3 coding sequence is TGTGCCAGCAGCGTAGCTCGGAGCACAGATACGCAGTATTTT.